One sample yielded the 16 T cell receptor beta chains listed below, sequenced in a study of Graves' ophthalmopathy and Graves' hyperthyroidism. For repertoire sequencing, the TCR beta CDR3 regions were amplified from RNA transcripts. The workflow started with a first-round RT-PCR run with HTBI primers and then moved on to a second-round multiplex PCR. TCRdb reanalysed the multiplex PCR reads using MiXCR and keeps one entry per CDR3 protein. The profile shows about 640,000 distinct CDR3 sequences, more than 40% of them singletons. The sequenced material came from peripheral blood. These receptors all stem from an adult man with Graves' ophthalmopathy.

This clonotype was recorded many times. The chain uses TRBV2 and TRBJ2-7; 9 nucleotides match TRBD1. CDR3 length: 12 residues. The V gene's germline CDR1 is SNHLY and CDR2 FYNNEI. J gave up 5 bases and V 4 bases, and 0 bases lay outside the gene matches. The CDR3 protein is CASSGDRDEQYF. The DNA of the CDR3 is TGTGCCAGCAGTGGGGACAGGGACGAGCAGTACTTC. The whole variable domain, filled in from reference TRBV2 and TRBJ2-7, reads EPEVTQTPSHQVTQMGQEVILRCVPISNHLYFYWYRQILGQKVEFLVSFYNNEISEKSEIFDDQFSVERPDGSNFTLKIRSTKLEDSAMYFCASSGDRDEQYFGPGTRLTVT.

V gene TRBV10-3 combines with J gene TRBJ2-5; D gene uncertain. This CDR3 region has 13 residues. Trimming removed 10 bases from V and 1 base from J, with 13 bases in between. CDR1 is ENHRY, CDR2 SYGVKD, per germline. The CDR3 DNA reads as TGTGCCAGTCGGTACACCCTCCAAGAGACCCAGTACTTC. Its translation: CASRYTLQETQYF.

The sample holds many counts of this clonotype. For the CDR3, the DNA is TGTGCCAGCAGTCCTTTTGCAGGCATGACCTACGAGCAGTACTTC. Its translation: CASSPFAGMTYEQYF. The chain recombines TRBV12-3 or TRBV12-4 with TRBJ2-7; no reliable D call. With 5 bases removed from V and 2 bases from J, the gap between germline ends came to 16 bases. This CDR3 contains 15 residues.

This clonotype was counted between two and nine times. This chain joins TRBV5-4 and TRBJ2-2; the match to TRBD1 covers 7 bases. Germline V gene sequence: CDR1 SGHNT, CDR2 YYREEE (reference sequence). The V and J ends lost 4 bases and 6 bases, in that order; junction bases with no gene match: 3. CDR3 size: 13 residues. The CDR3 spells CASSGQAAGELFF. The CDR3 DNA reads as TGTGCCAGCAGCGGACAGGCCGCCGGGGAGCTGTTTTTT.

Only one count was recorded for this clonotype. The V gene is TRBV7-6, the J gene TRBJ1-6; maybe TRBD1 (5 bases). The CDR3 has 13 residues. The V and J ends lost 8 bases and 10 bases respectively, with 15 bases between them. The germline CDR1 and CDR2 sequences are SGHVS and FNYEAQ. CDR3 region: CASLNQGRSPLHF. The CDR3 nucleotides read TGTGCCAGCTTAAACCAGGGTCGATCACCCCTCCACTTT. Together with reference TRBV7-6 and TRBJ1-6, the CDR3 gives the full variable domain: GAGVSQSPRYKVTKRGQDVALRCDPISGHVSLYWYRQALGQGPEFLTYFNYEAQQDKSGLPNDRFSAERPEGSISTLTIQRTEQRDSAMYRCASLNQGRSPLHFGNGTRLTVT.

Turning to this clonotype: A much larger clonotype is one base distant, so this may be a read error. The J gene is TRBJ2-2, the V gene TRBV9, with 7 bases fitting TRBD2. The CDR3 consists of 12 residues. Germline assignment: CDR1 SGDLS and CDR2 YYNGEE. DNA for the CDR3: TGTGCCAGCAGCGTACTTTCGGGGGGGCTGTTTTTT. Protein: CASSVLSGGLFF. The variable domain in full, with the rest retrieved from reference TRBV9 and TRBJ2-2, is DSGVTQTPKHLITATGQRVTLRCSPRSGDLSVYWYQQSLDQGLQFLIQYYNGEERAKGNILERFSAQQFPDLHSELNLSSLELGDSALYFCASSVLSGGLFFGEGSRLTVL.

This clonotype has ten or more counts. This chain joins TRBV9 and TRBJ1-5, with a weak D call TRBD1 (5 bases). The V and J ends lost 4 bases and 3 bases respectively, with 14 bases between them. Germline CDR1 reads SGDLS; CDR2 reads YYNGEE. There are 15 residues in the CDR3. The CDR3 DNA sequence: TGTGCCAGCAGCCCTGGGGGGGGTGTCAATCAGCCCCAGCATTTT. Residues: CASSPGGGVNQPQHF.

Many counts were recorded for this clonotype. The chain joins TRBV2 to TRBJ1-1; a possible D gene is TRBD1 (6 bases). Germline CDR1 is SNHLY and CDR2 is FYNNEI. V dropped 5 bases and J dropped 5 bases, with 15 bases sitting between them. This CDR3 is built from 14 residues. The CDR3 protein is CASSFPGVVTEAFF. DNA for the CDR3: TGTGCCAGCAGTTTTCCAGGGGTGGTGACTGAAGCTTTCTTT.

The gene calls are TRBV30 and TRBJ2-7; D remains ambiguous. V was trimmed by 2 bases and J by 3 bases, leaving 14 bases between them. The CDR3 contains 14 residues. Per germline, CDR1 GTSNPN and CDR2 SVGIG (reference sequence). CDR3 bases: TGTGCCTGGAGTCACCTTGGGCCACTCTACGAGCAGTACTTC. This codes for CAWSHLGPLYEQYF.

This clonotype was picked up a small number of times. The J gene is TRBJ1-6, the V gene TRBV9; 9 positions match TRBD1. Unmatched junction bases numbered 6, after V lost 10 bases and J lost 7 bases. This CDR3 is 13 amino acids long. Germline V CDR1 and CDR2: SGDLS, YYNGEE. The CDR3, as DNA: TGTGCCTGGAGGGGACAGGGCAATTCACCCCTCCACTTT. This codes for CAWRGQGNSPLHF.

This clonotype was observed once. This chain connects TRBV2 to TRBJ2-7, with 9 bases aligning to TRBD1. The V and J ends lost 6 bases and 6 bases, in that order; junction bases with no gene match: 9. CDR3 size: 14 residues. The V gene's germline CDR1 is SNHLY and CDR2 FYNNEI. CDR3 sequence: CASSAGTGLGEQYF. The DNA for the CDR3 is TGTGCCAGCAGCGCCGGGACAGGGTTGGGCGAGCAGTACTTC.

This clonotype was counted between two and nine times. The V and J genes are TRBV4-1 and TRBJ1-1; D unclear. The germline CDR1 and CDR2 sequences are MGHRA and YSYEKL. The V end lost 4 bases, the J end lost 3 bases, and 18 bases lay between the germline ends. CDR3 length equals 16 residues. In nucleotides, the CDR3 is TGCGCCAGCAGCCCCCCGACCCGACGTGACCACACTGAAGCTTTCTTT. This codes for CASSPPTRRDHTEAFF.

In this sample, this clonotype turned up many times. The chain uses TRBV6-6 and TRBJ1-2; perhaps TRBD1 as D (6 bases). Trimming removed 4 bases from V and 4 bases from J, with 16 bases in between. The CDR3 consists of 15 residues. Germline CDR1 and CDR2: MNHNY and SVGAGI (reference sequence). The CDR3 is CASSSVDREVYGYTF. The CDR3 DNA is TGTGCCAGCAGTTCCGTGGACAGAGAGGTCTATGGCTACACCTTC.

This clonotype was observed a handful of times. The V call is TRBV14, the J call TRBJ1-1; 8 nucleotides match TRBD1. This CDR3 region has 16 residues. The germline V gene encodes CDR1 SGHDN and CDR2 FVKESK. The V and J ends lost 3 bases and 1 base, in that order; junction bases with no gene match: 7. This CDR3 reads CASSQGQAHWNTEAFF. In DNA, the CDR3 is TGTGCCAGCAGCCAGGGACAGGCGCACTGGAACACTGAAGCTTTCTTT.

In its sample, this clonotype was seen many times. The chain couples TRBV25-1 to TRBJ1-2; D is unresolved. Per the germline V gene, CDR1 is MGHDK and CDR2 is SYGVNS. There are 12 residues in the CDR3. The V gene lost 4 bases and the J gene lost 7 bases, with 10 bases spanning the gap. The CDR3 coding sequence is TGTGCCAGCAGTGGGGAGTTGGGTGGCTACACCTTC. This sequence encodes CASSGELGGYTF.

This chain uses TRBV9 with TRBJ2-2; D call uncertain. Looked up from germline, CDR1 is SGDLS and CDR2 is YYNGEE. V was trimmed by 0 bases and J by 2 bases, leaving 11 bases between them. This CDR3 contains 16 residues. CDR3 protein: CASSVGALTNTGELFF. Written as DNA, the CDR3 is TGTGCCAGCAGCGTAGGAGCCCTCACAAACACCGGGGAGCTGTTTTTT.